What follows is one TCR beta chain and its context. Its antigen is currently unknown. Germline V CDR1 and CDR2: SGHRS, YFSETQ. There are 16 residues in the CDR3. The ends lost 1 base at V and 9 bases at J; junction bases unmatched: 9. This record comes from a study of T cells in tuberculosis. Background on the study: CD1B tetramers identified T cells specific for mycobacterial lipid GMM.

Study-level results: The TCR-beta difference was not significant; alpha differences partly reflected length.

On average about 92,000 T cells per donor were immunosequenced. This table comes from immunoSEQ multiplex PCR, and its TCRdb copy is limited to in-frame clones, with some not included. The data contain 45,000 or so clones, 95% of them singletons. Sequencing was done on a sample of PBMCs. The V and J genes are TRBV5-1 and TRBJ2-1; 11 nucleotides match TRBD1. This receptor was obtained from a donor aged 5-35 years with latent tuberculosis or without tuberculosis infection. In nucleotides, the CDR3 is TGCGCCAGCAGCTTGAAAGGACAGGGGGCGCATAGTGAGCAGTTCTTC. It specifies CASSLKGQGAHSEQFF.